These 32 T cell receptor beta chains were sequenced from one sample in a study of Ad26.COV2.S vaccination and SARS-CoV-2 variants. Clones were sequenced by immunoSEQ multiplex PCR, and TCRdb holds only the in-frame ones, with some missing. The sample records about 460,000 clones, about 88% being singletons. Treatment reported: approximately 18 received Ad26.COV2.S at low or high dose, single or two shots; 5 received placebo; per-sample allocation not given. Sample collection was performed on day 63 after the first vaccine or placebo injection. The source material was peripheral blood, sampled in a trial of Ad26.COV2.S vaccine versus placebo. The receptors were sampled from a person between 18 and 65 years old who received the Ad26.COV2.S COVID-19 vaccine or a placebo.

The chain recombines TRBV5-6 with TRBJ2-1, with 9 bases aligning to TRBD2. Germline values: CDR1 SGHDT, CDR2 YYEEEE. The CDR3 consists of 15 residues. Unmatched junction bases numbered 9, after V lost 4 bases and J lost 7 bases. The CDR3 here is CASSRPGLARNEQFF. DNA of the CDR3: TGTGCCAGCAGCCGCCCCGGACTAGCGAGGAATGAGCAGTTCTTC.

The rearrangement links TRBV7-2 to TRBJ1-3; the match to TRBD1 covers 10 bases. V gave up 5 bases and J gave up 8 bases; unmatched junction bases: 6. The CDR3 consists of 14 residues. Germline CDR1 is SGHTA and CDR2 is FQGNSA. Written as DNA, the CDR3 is TGTGCCAGCAGCCTAGGGGACAGGGGATACACCATATATTTT. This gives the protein CASSLGDRGYTIYF. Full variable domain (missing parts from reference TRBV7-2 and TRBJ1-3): GAGVSQSPSNKVTEKGKDVELRCDPISGHTALYWYRQSLGQGLEFLIYFQGNSAPDKSGLPSDRFSAERTGGSVSTLTIQRTQQEDSAVYLCASSLGDRGYTIYFGEGSWLTVV.

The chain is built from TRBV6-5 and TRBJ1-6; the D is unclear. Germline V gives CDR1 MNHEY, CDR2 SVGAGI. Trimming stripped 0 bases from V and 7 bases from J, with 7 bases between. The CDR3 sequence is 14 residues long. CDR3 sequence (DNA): TGTGCCAGCAGTTACTCGGCGGGCAATTCACCCCTCCACTTT. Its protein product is CASSYSAGNSPLHF.

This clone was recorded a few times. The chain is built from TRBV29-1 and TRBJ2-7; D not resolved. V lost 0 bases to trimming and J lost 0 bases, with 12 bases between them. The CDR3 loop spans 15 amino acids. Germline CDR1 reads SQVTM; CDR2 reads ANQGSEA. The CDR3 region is CSVEDPKGVSYEQYF. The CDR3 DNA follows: TGCAGCGTTGAAGATCCCAAGGGTGTCTCCTACGAGCAGTACTTC.

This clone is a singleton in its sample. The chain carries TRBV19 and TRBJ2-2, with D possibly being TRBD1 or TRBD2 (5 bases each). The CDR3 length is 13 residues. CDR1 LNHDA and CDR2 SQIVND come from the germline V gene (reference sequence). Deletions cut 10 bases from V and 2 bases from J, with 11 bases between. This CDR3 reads CAIRDHNTGELFF. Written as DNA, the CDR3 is TGTGCCATCCGGGACCACAACACCGGGGAGCTGTTTTTT.

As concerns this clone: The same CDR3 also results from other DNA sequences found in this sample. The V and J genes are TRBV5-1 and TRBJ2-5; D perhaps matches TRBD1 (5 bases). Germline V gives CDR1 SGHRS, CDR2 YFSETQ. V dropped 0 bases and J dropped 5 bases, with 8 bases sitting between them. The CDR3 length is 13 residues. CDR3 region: CASSLGGRETQYF. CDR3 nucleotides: TGCGCCAGCAGCTTGGGGGGCCGGGAGACCCAGTACTTC.

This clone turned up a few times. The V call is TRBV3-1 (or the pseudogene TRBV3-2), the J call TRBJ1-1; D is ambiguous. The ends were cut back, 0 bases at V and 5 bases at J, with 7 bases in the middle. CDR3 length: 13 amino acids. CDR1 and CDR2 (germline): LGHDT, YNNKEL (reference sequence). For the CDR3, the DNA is TGTGCCAGCAGCCAAGATCCGAGGACTGAAGCTTTCTTT. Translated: CASSQDPRTEAFF.

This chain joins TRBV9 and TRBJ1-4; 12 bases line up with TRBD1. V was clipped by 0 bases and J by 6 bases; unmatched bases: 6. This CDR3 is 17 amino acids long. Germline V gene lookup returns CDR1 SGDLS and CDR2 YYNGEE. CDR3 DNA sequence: TGTGCCAGCAGCGTAGGGGACAGGGGGCGTAGGGATGAAAAACTGTTTTTT. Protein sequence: CASSVGDRGRRDEKLFF.

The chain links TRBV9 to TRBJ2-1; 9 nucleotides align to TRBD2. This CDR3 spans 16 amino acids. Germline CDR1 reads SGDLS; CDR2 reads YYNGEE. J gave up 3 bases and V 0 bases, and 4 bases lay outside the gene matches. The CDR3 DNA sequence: TGTGCCAGCAGCGTAGCAGGGACTAGCCTCTACAATGAGCAGTTCTTC. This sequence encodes CASSVAGTSLYNEQFF.

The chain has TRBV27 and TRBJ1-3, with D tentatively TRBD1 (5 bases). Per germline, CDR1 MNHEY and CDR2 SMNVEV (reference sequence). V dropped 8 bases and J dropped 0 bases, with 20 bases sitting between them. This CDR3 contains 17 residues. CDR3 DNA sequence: TGTGCCAGCTCAAATGGGGCCCCTCCATACTCTGGAAACACCATATATTTT. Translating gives CASSNGAPPYSGNTIYF.

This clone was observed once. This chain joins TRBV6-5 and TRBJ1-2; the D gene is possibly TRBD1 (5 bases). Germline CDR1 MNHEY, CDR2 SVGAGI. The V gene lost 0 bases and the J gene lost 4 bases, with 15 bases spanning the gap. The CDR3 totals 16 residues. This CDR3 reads CASSYSTMGGGYGYTF. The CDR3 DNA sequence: TGTGCCAGCAGTTACTCGACCATGGGGGGGGGCTATGGCTACACCTTC.

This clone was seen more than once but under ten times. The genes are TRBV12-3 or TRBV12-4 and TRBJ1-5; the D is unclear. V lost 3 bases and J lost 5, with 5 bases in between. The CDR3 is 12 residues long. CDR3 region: CASSLEDQPQHF. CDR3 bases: TGTGCCAGCAGTTTGGAGGATCAGCCCCAGCATTTT.

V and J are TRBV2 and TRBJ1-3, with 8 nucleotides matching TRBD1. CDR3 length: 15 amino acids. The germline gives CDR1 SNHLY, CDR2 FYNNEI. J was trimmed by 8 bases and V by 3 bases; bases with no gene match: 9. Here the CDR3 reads CASSEIARGPDTIYF. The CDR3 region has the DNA TGTGCCAGCAGTGAGATTGCCAGGGGGCCTGACACCATATATTTT.

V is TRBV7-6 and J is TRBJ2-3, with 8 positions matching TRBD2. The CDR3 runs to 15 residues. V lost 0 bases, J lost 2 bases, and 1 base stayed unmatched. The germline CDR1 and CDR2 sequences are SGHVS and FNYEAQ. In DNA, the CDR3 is TGTGCCAGCAGCTTAGCTAGCGGGAACACAGATACGCAGTATTTT. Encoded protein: CASSLASGNTDTQYF.

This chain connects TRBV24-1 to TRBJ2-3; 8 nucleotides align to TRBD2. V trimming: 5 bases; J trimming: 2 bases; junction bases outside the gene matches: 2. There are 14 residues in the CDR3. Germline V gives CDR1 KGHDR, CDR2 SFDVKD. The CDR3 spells CATSGGGLTDTQYF. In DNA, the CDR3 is TGTGCCACCAGTGGCGGGGGGCTCACAGATACGCAGTATTTT.

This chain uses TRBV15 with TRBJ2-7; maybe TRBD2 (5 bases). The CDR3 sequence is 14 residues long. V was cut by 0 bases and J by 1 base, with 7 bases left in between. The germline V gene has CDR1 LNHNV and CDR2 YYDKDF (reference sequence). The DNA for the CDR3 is TGTGCCACCAGCAGAGAGGGGAGTTCCTACGAGCAGTACTTC. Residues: CATSREGSSYEQYF. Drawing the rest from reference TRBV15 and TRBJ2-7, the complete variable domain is DAMVIQNPRYQVTQFGKPVTLSCSQTLNHNVMYWYQQKSSQAPKLLFHYYDKDFNNEADTPDNFQSRRPNTSFCFLDIRSPGLGDTAMYLCATSREGSSYEQYFGPGTRLTVT.

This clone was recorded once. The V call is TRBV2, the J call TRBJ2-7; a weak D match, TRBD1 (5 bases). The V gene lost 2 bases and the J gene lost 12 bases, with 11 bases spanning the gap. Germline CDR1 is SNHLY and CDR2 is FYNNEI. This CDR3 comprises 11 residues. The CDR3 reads CASSERHQGYF. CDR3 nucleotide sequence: TGTGCCAGCAGTGAACGGCACCAGGGGTACTTC.

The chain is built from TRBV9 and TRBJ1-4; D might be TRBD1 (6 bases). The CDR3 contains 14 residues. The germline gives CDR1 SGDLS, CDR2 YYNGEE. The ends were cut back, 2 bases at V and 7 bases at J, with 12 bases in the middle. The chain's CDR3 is CASSVTGFGEKLFF. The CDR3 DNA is TGTGCCAGCAGCGTTACAGGGTTTGGTGAAAAACTGTTTTTT.

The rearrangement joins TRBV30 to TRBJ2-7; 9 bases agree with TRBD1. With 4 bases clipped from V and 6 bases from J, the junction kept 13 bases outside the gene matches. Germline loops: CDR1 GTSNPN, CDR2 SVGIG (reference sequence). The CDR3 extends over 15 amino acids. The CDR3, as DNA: TGTGCCTGGAATAGGGGACAGGGTCGTTGGGCCGAGCAGTACTTC. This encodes CAWNRGQGRWAEQYF. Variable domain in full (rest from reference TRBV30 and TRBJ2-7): SQTIHQWPATLVQPVGSPLSLECTVEGTSNPNLYWYRQAAGRGLQLLFYSVGIGQISSEVPQNLSASRPQDRQFILSSKKLLLSDSGFYLCAWNRGQGRWAEQYFGPGTRLTVT.

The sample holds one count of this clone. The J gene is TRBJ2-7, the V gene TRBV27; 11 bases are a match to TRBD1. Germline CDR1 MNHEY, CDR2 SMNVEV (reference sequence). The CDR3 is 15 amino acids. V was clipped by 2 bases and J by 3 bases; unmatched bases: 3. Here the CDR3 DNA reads TGTGCCAGCAGTTTAGAGGGGACAGGGGGCTACGAGCAGTACTTC. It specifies CASSLEGTGGYEQYF.

In DNA, the CDR3 is TGTGCCAGCAGCCCGGGACTCCAGAACACTGAAGCTTTCTTT. Translated, it gives CASSPGLQNTEAFF. The V gene is TRBV7-2, the J gene TRBJ1-1; possible D gene TRBD1, 5 bases. This CDR3 is 14 amino acids long. Trimming took 5 bases from V and 1 from J, leaving 11 bases between them. Germline V lookup: CDR1 SGHTA, CDR2 FQGNSA.

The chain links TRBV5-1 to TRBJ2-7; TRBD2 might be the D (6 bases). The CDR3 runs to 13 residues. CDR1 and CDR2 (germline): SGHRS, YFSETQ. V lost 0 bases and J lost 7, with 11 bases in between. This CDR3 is CASSLGWGDEQYF. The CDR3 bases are TGCGCCAGCAGCTTGGGCTGGGGGGATGAGCAGTACTTC. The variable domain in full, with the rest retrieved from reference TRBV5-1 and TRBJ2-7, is KAGVTQTPRYLIKTRGQQVTLSCSPISGHRSVSWYQQTPGQGLQFLFEYFSETQRNKGNFPGRFSGRQFSNSRSEMNVSTLELGDSALYLCASSLGWGDEQYFGPGTRLTVT.

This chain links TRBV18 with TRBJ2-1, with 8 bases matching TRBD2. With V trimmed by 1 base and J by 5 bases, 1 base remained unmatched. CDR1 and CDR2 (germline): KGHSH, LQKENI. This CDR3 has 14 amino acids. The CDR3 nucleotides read TGTGCCAGCTCACCACTAGCGGGAAACAATGAGCAGTTCTTC. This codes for CASSPLAGNNEQFF.

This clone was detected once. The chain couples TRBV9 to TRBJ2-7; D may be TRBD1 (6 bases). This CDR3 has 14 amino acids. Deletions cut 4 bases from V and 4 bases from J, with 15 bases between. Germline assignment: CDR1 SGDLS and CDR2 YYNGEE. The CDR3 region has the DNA TGTGCCAGCAGCCCCAGGACGGACAGATACGAGCAGTACTTC. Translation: CASSPRTDRYEQYF.

CDR3 nucleotide sequence: TGTGCCAGCAGCCGACGATTGCGGAACACTGAAGCTTTCTTT. It codes for CASSRRLRNTEAFF. The chain couples TRBV11-3 to TRBJ1-1; D is uncertain. There are 14 residues in the CDR3. Germline V lookup: CDR1 SGHNT, CDR2 YENEEA. V was clipped by 5 bases and J by 1 base, with 11 bases between them.

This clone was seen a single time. CDR3 sequence reads: CASRRTGDRGEQYF. The DNA for the CDR3 is TGTGCCAGCAGACGGACAGGGGACCGTGGGGAGCAGTACTTC. V is TRBV14 and J is TRBJ2-7, with 9 bases aligning to TRBD1. The germline CDR1 and CDR2 sequences are SGHDN and FVKESK. Germline trimming cut 6 bases from V and 7 bases from J; bases unmatched to any gene: 10. The CDR3 spans 14 residues.

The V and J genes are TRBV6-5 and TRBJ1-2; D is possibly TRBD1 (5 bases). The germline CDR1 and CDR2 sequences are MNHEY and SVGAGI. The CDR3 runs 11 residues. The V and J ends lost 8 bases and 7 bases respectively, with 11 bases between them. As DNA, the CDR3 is TGTGCCAGCCTGAACGGGGGTGGCTACACCTTC. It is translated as CASLNGGGYTF.

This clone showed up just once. In DNA form, the CDR3 reads TGTGCCAGCAGCTTAGCGGAGGGGAGCAATCAGCCCCAGCATTTT. Translation: CASSLAEGSNQPQHF. V is TRBV7-8 and J is TRBJ1-5; TRBD1 is a possible D gene (5 bases). Germline V gives CDR1 SGHVS, CDR2 FQNEAQ. The CDR3 covers 15 residues. Between the trimmed V and J ends, which lost 0 bases and 1 base, there was a span of 7 bases.

The CDR3 nucleotides read TGTGCCAGCAGCTTAGAGGCAGGGGATGGCTACACCTTC. Translating gives CASSLEAGDGYTF. The chain has TRBV7-9 and TRBJ1-2, with D possibly TRBD1 on 6 matching bases. The CDR3 has 13 residues. Germline V gene data show CDR1 as SEHNR and CDR2 as FQNEAQ (reference sequence). Trimming took 1 base from V and 6 from J, leaving 9 bases between them. The variable domain in full, with the rest retrieved from reference TRBV7-9 and TRBJ1-2, is DTGVSQNPRHKITKRGQNVTFRCDPISEHNRLYWYRQTLGQGPEFLTYFQNEAQLEKSRLLSDRFSAERPKGSFSTLEIQRTEQGDSAMYLCASSLEAGDGYTFGSGTRLTVV.

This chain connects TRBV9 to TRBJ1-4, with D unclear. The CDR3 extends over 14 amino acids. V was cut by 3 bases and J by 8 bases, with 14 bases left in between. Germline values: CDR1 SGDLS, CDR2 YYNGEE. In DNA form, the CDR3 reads TGTGCCAGCAGCGCCGGACTGATCGGAGAAAAACTGTTTTTT. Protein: CASSAGLIGEKLFF.

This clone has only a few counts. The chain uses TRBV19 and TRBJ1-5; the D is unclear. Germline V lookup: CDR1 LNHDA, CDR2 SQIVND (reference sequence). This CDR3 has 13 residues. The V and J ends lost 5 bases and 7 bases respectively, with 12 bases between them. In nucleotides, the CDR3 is TGTGCCAGTAGTTCTGGTCAGCGCCAGCCCCAGCATTTT. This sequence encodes CASSSGQRQPQHF.

This CDR3 reads CASSYHTGGGHGYTF. The CDR3 DNA sequence: TGTGCCAGCAGTTACCATACAGGGGGCGGCCATGGCTACACCTTC. The chain is built from TRBV6-5 and TRBJ1-2; 9 nucleotides align to TRBD1. This CDR3 spans 15 amino acids. CDR1 is MNHEY, CDR2 SVGAGI, per germline. V shed 2 bases and J 6 bases; nucleotides not matched to a gene: 7.